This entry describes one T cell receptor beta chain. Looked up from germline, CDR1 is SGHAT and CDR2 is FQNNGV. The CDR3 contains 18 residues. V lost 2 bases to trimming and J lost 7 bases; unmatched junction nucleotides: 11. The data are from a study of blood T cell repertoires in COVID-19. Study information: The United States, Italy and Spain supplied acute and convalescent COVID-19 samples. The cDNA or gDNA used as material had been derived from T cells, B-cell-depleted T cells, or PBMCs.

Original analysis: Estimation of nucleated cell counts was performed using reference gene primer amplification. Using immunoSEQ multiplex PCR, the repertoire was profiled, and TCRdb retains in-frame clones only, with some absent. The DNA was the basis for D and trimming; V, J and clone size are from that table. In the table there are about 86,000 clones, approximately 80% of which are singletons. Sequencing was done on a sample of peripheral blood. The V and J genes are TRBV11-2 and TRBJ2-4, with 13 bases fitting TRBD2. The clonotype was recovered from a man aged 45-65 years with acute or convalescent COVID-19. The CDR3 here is CASSLSHGLAGVLNIQYF. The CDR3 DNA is TGTGCCAGCAGCTTATCCCATGGACTAGCGGGAGTTCTTAACATTCAGTACTTC.